These T cell receptor beta chains were read from a single sample in a study of blood T cell repertoires in COVID-19. Repertoires were generated with immunoSEQ multiplex PCR, while TCRdb's copy carries only in-frame clones and drops some. The table records around 400,000 clones, about 89% of them present only once. The sample consisted of peripheral blood. The receptors originated from a woman aged 55-69 years with COVID-19, enrolled during active disease. Each CDR3 is given with its conserved first and last residue. Each record gives: D gene, J gene, V gene, clone size, CDR3 DNA, CDR3 protein. The D gene is left open where the match is weak. Only some rows state a clone size, as once, few, many or a class for expanded clones.

D: TRBD1; J: TRBJ1-6; V: TRBV5-8; size: -; DNA: TGTGCCAGCAGCTTGAGGACAGGCTATAATTCACCCCTCCACTTT; CDR3: CASSLRTGYNSPLHF
D: -; J: TRBJ1-1; V: TRBV7-6; size: few; DNA: TGTGCCAGCAGCACTCAGCGGTACACTGAAGCTTTCTTT; CDR3: CASSTQRYTEAFF
D: -; J: TRBJ1-1; V: TRBV2; size: -; DNA: TGTGCCAGCTCTCAAGGGGAGGGTTCGGGCGGCACTGAAGCTTTCTTT; CDR3: CASSQGEGSGGTEAFF
D: -; J: TRBJ1-1; V: TRBV12-3/TRBV12-4; size: many; DNA: TGTGCCAGCAGCCTCGGGAACACTGAAGCTTTCTTT; CDR3: CASSLGNTEAFF
D: TRBD2; J: TRBJ2-1; V: TRBV3-1/TRBV3-2; size: -; DNA: TGTGCCAGCAGCCAAGATTCTAGCGGGGGGGCCAATGAGCAGTTCTTC; CDR3: CASSQDSSGGANEQFF
D: -; J: TRBJ1-2; V: TRBV29-1; size: -; DNA: TGCAGCGTTGAGGGGGCCCGTGGGGTCTATGGCTACACCTTC; CDR3: CSVEGARGVYGYTF
D: -; J: TRBJ1-2; V: TRBV6-6; size: few; DNA: TGTGCCAGCAGTGGTACCGGGTTTAACTATGGCTACACCTTC; CDR3: CASSGTGFNYGYTF
D: -; J: TRBJ2-3; V: TRBV6-5; size: -; DNA: TGTGCCAGCATTAACCGAAGGGGGAATAATACGCAGTATTTT; CDR3: CASINRRGNNTQYF
D: TRBD1; J: TRBJ2-7; V: TRBV6-1; size: -; DNA: TGTGCCAGCAGTGAAGCCCCCGGGACAGGGGCCTACGAGCAGTACTTC; CDR3: CASSEAPGTGAYEQYF
D: TRBD1; J: TRBJ1-5; V: TRBV6-5; size: -; DNA: TGTGCCAGCAGTTACCAGGGGGCCCAGCCCCAGCATTTT; CDR3: CASSYQGAQPQHF
D: TRBD2; J: TRBJ2-1; V: TRBV24-1; size: -; DNA: TGTGCCACCAGTGATCCGTCTAGCGGGGGGGCCCACAATGAGCAGTTCTTC; CDR3: CATSDPSSGGAHNEQFF
D: TRBD2; J: TRBJ2-7; V: TRBV27; size: few; DNA: TGTGCCAGCAGTTTTAGCGGGGGAGGCTACGAGCAGTACTTC; CDR3: CASSFSGGGYEQYF
D: TRBD1; J: TRBJ1-6; V: TRBV4-2; size: -; DNA: TGTGCCAGCAGCCAAGATCTTGGGACAGTTTATAATTCACCCCTCCACTTT; CDR3: CASSQDLGTVYNSPLHF
D: -; J: TRBJ2-7; V: TRBV7-8; size: once; DNA: TGTGCCAGCAGACTCGGGCGGGACTACGAGCAGTACTTC; CDR3: CASRLGRDYEQYF
D: -; J: TRBJ1-3; V: TRBV7-6; size: -; DNA: TGTGCCAGCAGCTTTGAGGGTGGCTTCGGAAACACCATATATTTT; CDR3: CASSFEGGFGNTIYF
D: -; J: TRBJ2-1; V: TRBV5-1; size: -; DNA: TGCGCCAGCAGCTTGGACGGGAACCCCTACAATGAGCAGTTCTTC; CDR3: CASSLDGNPYNEQFF
D: TRBD2; J: TRBJ2-7; V: TRBV6-2/TRBV6-3; size: -; DNA: TGTGCCAGCAGTTTAGCGGGGGTGTACTACGAGCAGTACTTC; CDR3: CASSLAGVYYEQYF
D: TRBD1; J: TRBJ2-3; V: TRBV19; size: -; DNA: TGTGCCAGTAGGAGAGACAGGGCGACAGATACGCAGTATTTT; CDR3: CASRRDRATDTQYF
D: -; J: TRBJ1-2; V: TRBV5-1; size: -; DNA: TGCGCCAGCAGCTTAGAGAGGGCCAACTATGGCTACACCTTC; CDR3: CASSLERANYGYTF
D: -; J: TRBJ2-6; V: TRBV3-1/TRBV3-2; size: -; DNA: TGTGCCAGCAGCCCCTCCGGGGCCAACGTCCTGACTTTC; CDR3: CASSPSGANVLTF
D: -; J: TRBJ1-3; V: TRBV5-1; size: once; DNA: TGCGCCAGCAGCCCGGCCGGGGGGAGCTCTGGAAACACCATATATTTT; CDR3: CASSPAGGSSGNTIYF
D: -; J: TRBJ1-2; V: TRBV30; size: -; DNA: TGTGCCTGGGACAGATCTAACTATGGCTACACCTTC; CDR3: CAWDRSNYGYTF
D: TRBD1; J: TRBJ2-5; V: TRBV9; size: -; DNA: TGTGCCAGCAGCGAAAGGACAGGGCAAGAAGAGACCCAGTACTTC; CDR3: CASSERTGQEETQYF
D: -; J: TRBJ2-2; V: TRBV11-2; size: -; DNA: TGTGCCAGCAGCTGGGGAAACAGGGTCACCGGGGAGCTGTTTTTT; CDR3: CASSWGNRVTGELFF
D: TRBD1; J: TRBJ1-1; V: TRBV7-2; size: -; DNA: TGTGCCAGCAGCTTAATACAGGGGAACGCTGAAGCTTTCTTT; CDR3: CASSLIQGNAEAFF
D: -; J: TRBJ2-3; V: TRBV27; size: once; DNA: TGTGCCACTAAGCGGGTGGGCACAGATACGCAGTATTTT; CDR3: CATKRVGTDTQYF
D: TRBD1; J: TRBJ1-1; V: TRBV5-1; size: -; DNA: TGCGCCAGCAGCTTGGAGGGGACAGGGACTCCTCGTACTTTCTTT; CDR3: CASSLEGTGTPRTFF
D: -; J: TRBJ2-2; V: TRBV4-1; size: -; DNA: TGCGCCAGCAGCCAAGTGTGGGGGCTGAACACCGGGGAGCTGTTTTTT; CDR3: CASSQVWGLNTGELFF
D: -; J: TRBJ2-7; V: TRBV7-2; size: -; DNA: TGTGCCAGCAGCCCCAACCCCATGACTATCTCCTACGAGCAGTACTTC; CDR3: CASSPNPMTISYEQYF
D: -; J: TRBJ2-5; V: TRBV4-2; size: -; DNA: TGTGCCAGCAGCGAAATCGGGTCGGTCTCCCAAGAGACCCAGTACTTC; CDR3: CASSEIGSVSQETQYF
D: TRBD1; J: TRBJ2-2; V: TRBV9; size: -; DNA: TGTGCCAGCAGCGTACTCCAGGGACAGGGAGGTGGCGGGGAGCTGTTTTTT; CDR3: CASSVLQGQGGGGELFF
D: -; J: TRBJ2-3; V: TRBV25-1; size: -; DNA: TGTGCCAGCAGTGAAGGGGCGAGAGATACGCAGTATTTT; CDR3: CASSEGARDTQYF
D: TRBD1; J: TRBJ1-1; V: TRBV28; size: -; DNA: TGTGCCAGCCTCCGGGACAGAGGTCGGGCAGCGCTCTTT; CDR3: CASLRDRGRAALF
D: -; J: TRBJ2-1; V: TRBV21-1; size: -; DNA: TGTGCCAGCATGCCGACAAGGAATGTTTTAAGCTCCTACAATGAGCAGTTCTTC; CDR3: CASMPTRNVLSSYNEQFF
D: TRBD2; J: TRBJ2-2; V: TRBV3-1/TRBV3-2; size: -; DNA: TGTGCCAGCAGCCAAGCGGCTAGCGGGGGGGCATGGAACACCGGGGAGCTGTTTTTT; CDR3: CASSQAASGGAWNTGELFF
D: -; J: TRBJ1-5; V: TRBV4-2; size: -; DNA: TGTGCCAGCAGCCAAGATACGCGAGAGCCCCAGCATTTT; CDR3: CASSQDTREPQHF
D: -; J: TRBJ2-7; V: TRBV7-8; size: -; DNA: TGTGCCAGCAGCCCCTCCCGGGGGAGAGCCTACGAGCAGTACTTC; CDR3: CASSPSRGRAYEQYF
D: -; J: TRBJ1-2; V: TRBV5-8; size: -; DNA: TGTGCCAGCAGCTTGACAGGGTTGGTAGGCTACACCTTC; CDR3: CASSLTGLVGYTF
D: -; J: TRBJ1-5; V: TRBV27; size: few; DNA: TGTGCCAGCAGAGTCAGCTCAGGGGACAATCAGCCCCAGCATTTT; CDR3: CASRVSSGDNQPQHF
D: -; J: TRBJ1-1; V: TRBV5-4; size: -; DNA: TGTGCCAGCAGCTTGGCCGGCGGGGGAACTGAAGCTTTCTTT; CDR3: CASSLAGGGTEAFF
D: -; J: TRBJ2-3; V: TRBV24-1; size: -; DNA: TGTGCCACCAGTGAAGACAGGACCCCCAAGTATTTT; CDR3: CATSEDRTPKYF
D: -; J: TRBJ1-2; V: TRBV6-5; size: -; DNA: TGTGCCAGCAGTTACTCTTCCAGGGCTTCCTATGGCTACACCTTC; CDR3: CASSYSSRASYGYTF
D: -; J: TRBJ2-7; V: TRBV5-6; size: -; DNA: TGTGCCAGCAGCTTGGTTAACAGTCCCCTCGAGCAGTACTTC; CDR3: CASSLVNSPLEQYF
D: TRBD1; J: TRBJ1-5; V: TRBV7-9; size: few; DNA: TGTGCCAGCAGCTTACGACAGGGAGACAATCAGCCCCAGCATTTT; CDR3: CASSLRQGDNQPQHF
D: -; J: TRBJ2-5; V: TRBV2; size: -; DNA: TGTGCCAGCAGTCCAAACAGGGACACAGGGACCCAGTACTTC; CDR3: CASSPNRDTGTQYF
D: TRBD1; J: TRBJ2-1; V: TRBV24-1; size: -; DNA: TGTGCCACCAGTGATGTCGGAACAGGGGACTACAATGAGCAGTTCTTC; CDR3: CATSDVGTGDYNEQFF
D: -; J: TRBJ1-5; V: TRBV6-1; size: few; DNA: TGTGCCAGCAGTGAAGCCACAAATCAGCCCCAGCATTTT; CDR3: CASSEATNQPQHF
D: -; J: TRBJ1-5; V: TRBV7-9; size: once; DNA: TGTGCCAGCAGCCGAGATAGGGACACCCCATGGCCCCAGCATTTT; CDR3: CASSRDRDTPWPQHF
D: -; J: TRBJ2-2; V: TRBV5-5; size: -; DNA: TGTGCCAGCAGAATGGGGGGGCCGAACACCGGGGAGCTGTTTTTT; CDR3: CASRMGGPNTGELFF
D: -; J: TRBJ1-1; V: TRBV20-1; size: -; DNA: TGCAGTGCTCCGTTGAACACTGAAGCTTTCTTT; CDR3: CSAPLNTEAFF
D: -; J: TRBJ1-1; V: TRBV7-3; size: -; DNA: TGTGCCAGCAGCCCTAATCCCCCTCGGGACACTGAAGCTTTCTTT; CDR3: CASSPNPPRDTEAFF
D: TRBD2; J: TRBJ2-7; V: TRBV5-5; size: -; DNA: TGTGCCAGCAGCGGTGGGGGAGGGGTCGGTTCGCACGAGCAGTACTTC; CDR3: CASSGGGGVGSHEQYF
D: -; J: TRBJ2-7; V: TRBV28; size: -; DNA: TGTGCCAGCAGTCTTAGGGGTTACGAGCAGTACTTC; CDR3: CASSLRGYEQYF
D: -; J: TRBJ2-4; V: TRBV7-9; size: -; DNA: TGTGCCAGCAGCTTAGATCTCGGGGCGGGGGCCCTAGCCAAAAACATTCAGTACTTC; CDR3: CASSLDLGAGALAKNIQYF
D: TRBD2; J: TRBJ2-1; V: TRBV6-1; size: -; DNA: TGTGCCAGCAGTGAAAGACCGGGGGGGGTATCAGTTGAGCAGTTCTTC; CDR3: CASSERPGGVSVEQFF